A single sample is the source of the 16 T cell receptor beta chains below, sequenced in a study of CD8+ T cells in alopecia areata. The sequencing template was cDNA reverse transcribed from extracted RNA. Profiled with immunoSEQ multiplex PCR; TCRdb holds only in-frame clones, not every one. This table holds 150,000 or so clones, around 86% found once. This specimen was CD8+ T cells sorted from blood, taken at week 0. All receptors come from a human donor with alopecia areata.

V gene TRBV19 combines with J gene TRBJ2-2; D possibly corresponds to TRBD2 (6 bases). There are 15 residues in the CDR3. Germline assignment: CDR1 LNHDA and CDR2 SQIVND (reference sequence). V was shortened by 5 bases and J by 4 bases, with 14 bases between the two germline ends. CDR3 nucleotides: TGTGCCAGTAGTCCCCGGGACTTTCCCACCGGGGAGCTGTTTTTT. It translates to CASSPRDFPTGELFF.

This chain connects TRBV7-9 to TRBJ2-1, with 12 bases that match TRBD2. From germline, CDR1 is SEHNR and CDR2 FQNEAQ (reference sequence). The CDR3 totals 17 residues. J gave up 0 bases and V 4 bases, and 4 bases lay outside the gene matches. The CDR3 DNA reads as TGTGCCAGCAGCTCTTTGACTAGCGGGGGCTCCTACAATGAGCAGTTCTTC. Translation gives CASSSLTSGGSYNEQFF.

The chain uses TRBV4-1 and TRBJ2-4; maybe TRBD1 (5 bases). This CDR3 comprises 15 residues. The germline V gene encodes CDR1 MGHRA and CDR2 YSYEKL. V lost 0 bases, J lost 8 bases, and 14 bases lay in between. Here the CDR3 reads CASSQESRGRYIQYF. The CDR3 DNA reads as TGCGCCAGCAGCCAAGAATCTAGGGGCCGTTACATTCAGTACTTC.

The chain is built from TRBV7-2 and TRBJ2-7; D gene ambiguous. CDR3 length: 13 amino acids. V lost 5 bases and J 0 bases, leaving 8 bases between the germline ends. In germline, CDR1 is SGHTA, CDR2 FQGNSA. The CDR3 sequence: CASSPGPSYEQYF. In DNA, the CDR3 is TGTGCCAGCAGCCCTGGCCCCTCCTACGAGCAGTACTTC.

This clone was observed a few times. The CDR3 region is CSDRSGAYNEQFF. The CDR3 nucleotides are TGCAGCGATCGGTCCGGCGCCTACAATGAGCAGTTCTTC. J is TRBJ2-1 and V is TRBV29-1; D unresolved. CDR3 length: 13 amino acids. Germline values: CDR1 SQVTM, CDR2 ANQGSEA. The ends were cut back, 7 bases at V and 2 bases at J, with 12 bases in the middle.

This clone occurred once. The chain carries TRBV7-6 and TRBJ2-5, with 13 bases lining up with TRBD2. Germline lookup yields CDR1 SGHVS and CDR2 FNYEAQ. The CDR3 consists of 12 residues. The ends lost 5 bases at V and 11 bases at J; junction bases unmatched: 2. For the CDR3, the DNA is TGTGCCAGCAGCCTGACTAGCGGGAGGCAGTACTTC. This gives the protein CASSLTSGRQYF.

The chain couples TRBV6-1 to TRBJ2-7; a weak D match, TRBD1 (6 bases). Trimming shortened V by 6 bases and J by 4 bases, and 10 bases separated the two germline ends. CDR3 length equals 12 residues. CDR1 is MNHNS, CDR2 SASEGT, per germline. The DNA of the CDR3 is TGTGCCAGCAGGGCTACAGGGTACGAGCAGTACTTC. Encoded protein: CASRATGYEQYF.

This chain joins TRBV2 and TRBJ2-1; a possible D gene is TRBD2 (6 bases). The CDR3 spans 13 residues. The V end was cut by 8 bases, the J end by 3 bases, with 11 bases between. From germline, CDR1 is SNHLY and CDR2 FYNNEI. The CDR3 DNA is TGTGCCAGCCTACGGACTAACTACAATGAGCAGTTCTTC. Amino acid sequence: CASLRTNYNEQFF.

The chain couples TRBV7-9 to TRBJ1-1, with no clear D. Germline V gene sequence: CDR1 SEHNR, CDR2 FQNEAQ (reference sequence). Trimming shortened V by 2 bases and J by 8 bases, and 6 bases separated the two germline ends. This CDR3 is 11 amino acids long. The CDR3 sequence: CASSLTLEAFF. DNA of the CDR3: TGTGCCAGCAGCTTAACATTAGAAGCTTTCTTT. The full variable domain, with the rest looked up from reference TRBV7-9 and TRBJ1-1, is DTGVSQNPRHKITKRGQNVTFRCDPISEHNRLYWYRQTLGQGPEFLTYFQNEAQLEKSRLLSDRFSAERPKGSFSTLEIQRTEQGDSAMYLCASSLTLEAFFGQGTRLTVV.

The rearrangement uses TRBV7-9 and TRBJ2-3; D is perhaps TRBD1 (6 bases). Trimming removed 5 bases at V and 2 bases at J, with 17 bases between. The CDR3 has 16 amino acids. The V gene's germline CDR1 is SEHNR and CDR2 FQNEAQ (reference sequence). The DNA of the CDR3 is TGTGCCAGCAGCCCCCAACAGGGAAGAAACACAGATACGCAGTATTTT. As protein: CASSPQQGRNTDTQYF.

CDR3 bases: TGTGCCAGCAGTGCCGGGACGCTCCCCTACGAGCAGTACTTC. Translation gives CASSAGTLPYEQYF. The gene calls are TRBV6-1 and TRBJ2-7; D might be TRBD1 or TRBD2, each matching 5 bases. CDR3 length: 14 residues. Trimming removed 4 bases from V and 2 bases from J, with 12 bases in between. CDR1 and CDR2 (germline): MNHNS, SASEGT.

Concerning this clone: Other DNA variants within this sample encode the same CDR3. The chain links TRBV29-1 to TRBJ2-2, with D hard to call. Germline values: CDR1 SQVTM, CDR2 ANQGSEA. The V end was cut by 5 bases, the J end by 0 bases, with 7 bases between. This CDR3 region has 13 residues. The DNA of the CDR3 is TGCAGCGTTATAAGGGCGAACACCGGGGAGCTGTTTTTT. Protein product: CSVIRANTGELFF.

The chain employs TRBV10-3 and TRBJ2-5, with D possibly TRBD2 on 5 matching bases. The better agreement between TRBJ2-7 and the DNA end casts doubt on the J call. CDR1 is ENHRY and CDR2 is SYGVKD in the germline V gene. The CDR3 is 12 residues long. The CDR3 sequence is CAISGTEGEQYF. The CDR3 DNA follows: TGTGCCATCAGTGGGACCGAGGGCGAGCAGTACTTC.

The V call is TRBV30, the J call TRBJ2-3, with 10 bases fitting TRBD2. The ends lost 5 bases at V and 2 bases at J; junction bases unmatched: 7. CDR1 GTSNPN and CDR2 SVGIG come from the germline V gene (reference sequence). This CDR3 contains 15 residues. DNA of the CDR3: TGTGCCTGGGACGAAGCGGGGGGGAACACAGATACGCAGTATTTT. It is translated as CAWDEAGGNTDTQYF.

CDR3: CASSLAIDRGLGNQPQHF. The CDR3 coding sequence is TGTGCCAGCAGCTTAGCGATAGACAGGGGGCTTGGCAATCAGCCCCAGCATTTT. The chain recombines TRBV7-9 with TRBJ1-5; TRBD1 matches at 10 bases. This CDR3 is built from 18 residues. After removal of 0 bases from V and 2 bases from J, the junction contained 7 bases not matched to a gene. Germline CDR1 and CDR2: SEHNR and FQNEAQ (reference sequence).

A few counts support this clone. V gene TRBV7-9 combines with J gene TRBJ2-7, with D perhaps matching TRBD1 or TRBD2 (5 bases each). Germline CDR1 and CDR2: SEHNR and FQNEAQ (reference sequence). The germline V and J ends were trimmed by 4 bases and 3 bases, with 16 bases remaining between them. The CDR3 is 15 residues long. DNA of the CDR3: TGTGCCAGCAGCTCCCCTGGGGGATCCAACTACGAGCAGTACTTC. Translating gives CASSSPGGSNYEQYF.